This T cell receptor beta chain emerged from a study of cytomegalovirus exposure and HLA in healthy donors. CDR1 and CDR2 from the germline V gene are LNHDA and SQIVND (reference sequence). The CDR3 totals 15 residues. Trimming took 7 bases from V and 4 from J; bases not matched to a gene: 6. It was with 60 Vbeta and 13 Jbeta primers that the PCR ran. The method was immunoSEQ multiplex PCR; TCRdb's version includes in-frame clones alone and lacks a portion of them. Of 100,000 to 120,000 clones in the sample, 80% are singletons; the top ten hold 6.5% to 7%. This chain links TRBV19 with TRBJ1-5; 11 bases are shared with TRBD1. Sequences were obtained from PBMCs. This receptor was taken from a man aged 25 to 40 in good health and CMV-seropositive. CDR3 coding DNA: TGTGCCAGTAATTCGGGGACAGGGGGAAATCAGCCCCAGCATTTT. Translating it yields CASNSGTGGNQPQHF.